These 29 T cell receptor beta chains originate from one sample sequenced in a study of glioma-infiltrating T cells. The iRepertoire nested amplicon-rescue multiplex PCR amplified TCR alpha and beta CDR3s from RNA. Each CDR3 protein is one row after TCRdb ran MiXCR on the multiplex PCR reads. The sample lists approximately 90,000 distinct CDR3 sequences, around 23% occurring once. Sequencing was carried out using glioma tissue, nonneoplastic brain tissue, or PBMCs (not recorded which). The receptors here all came from a human donor with low-grade glioma or glioblastoma, undergoing nonglioma brain surgery, or in good health (not recorded which).

Regarding this clonotype: This may stem from a read error, because a much larger clone lies one nucleotide away. The CDR3 DNA follows: TGTGCCAGCAGCTTAGCGCAGGGGTCGGACACCATATATTTT. Its translation: CASSLAQGSDTIYF. The rearrangement joins TRBV7-9 to TRBJ1-3; TRBD1 is a possible D gene (6 bases). V was cut by 0 bases and J by 8 bases, with 11 bases left in between. CDR1 is SEHNR, CDR2 FQNEAQ, per germline (reference sequence). This CDR3 region has 14 residues.

Concerning this clonotype itself: This may be a read error: a much more frequent sequence differs by one nucleotide. The genes are TRBV7-9 and TRBJ1-1, with D tentatively TRBD1 (5 bases). This CDR3 has 15 amino acids. V dropped 8 bases and J dropped 3 bases, with 19 bases sitting between them. CDR1 SEHNR and CDR2 FQNEAQ come from the germline V gene (reference sequence). The DNA for the CDR3 is TGTGCCAGCTTAAAGGGACGGGGCAGGGACACTGAAGCTTTCTTT. Its translation: CASLKGRGRDTEAFF.

This sequence joins TRBV19 and TRBJ2-1; no definite D call. Between the trimmed V and J ends, which lost 10 bases and 6 bases, there was a span of 22 bases. CDR1 is LNHDA and CDR2 is SQIVND in the germline V gene (reference sequence). The CDR3 is made up of 15 amino acids. In nucleotides, the CDR3 is TGTGCCACCCACGATCAGAGGACGCCGGTCAATGAGCAGTTCTTC. It specifies CATHDQRTPVNEQFF.

This clonotype was seen a single time. This chain joins TRBV19 and TRBJ1-1, with 7 bases fitting TRBD1. Germline assignment: CDR1 LNHDA and CDR2 SQIVND (reference sequence). The junction had 8 bases not matched to a gene; V was cut back by 3 bases and J by 4 bases. The CDR3 has 15 residues. This CDR3 is CASSILDRDGTEAFF. CDR3 DNA: TGTGCCAGTAGTATTTTAGACAGGGACGGCACTGAAGCTTTCTTT. The whole variable domain, remainder taken from reference TRBV19 and TRBJ1-1, is DGGITQSPKYLFRKEGQNVTLSCEQNLNHDAMYWYRQDPGQGLRLIYYSQIVNDFQKGDIAEGYSVSREKKESFPLTVTSAQKNPTAFYLCASSILDRDGTEAFFGQGTRLTVV.

This clonotype was seen many times. The genes are TRBV5-4 and TRBJ2-5; D ambiguous. Germline V gives CDR1 SGHNT, CDR2 YYREEE (reference sequence). V lost 3 bases, J lost 3 bases, and 6 bases lay in between. The CDR3 covers 12 residues. The CDR3 DNA sequence: TGTGCCAGCAGCTCCATCGAAGAGACCCAGTACTTC. It encodes CASSSIEETQYF.

The sample holds a few counts of this clonotype. The CDR3 region has the DNA TGTGCCACCAGTGATACAGGGTTTGCAGAGACCCAGTACTTC. It yields the protein CATSDTGFAETQYF. The chain is built from TRBV24-1 and TRBJ2-5; TRBD1 is a possible D gene (6 bases). The CDR3 has 14 residues. Germline V CDR1 and CDR2: KGHDR, SFDVKD. V lost 3 bases, J lost 4 bases, and 11 bases lay in between.

This chain links TRBV10-2 with TRBJ1-4; D uncertain. Germline V CDR1 and CDR2: WSHSY, SAAADI. The CDR3 has 13 residues. Trimming took off 6 bases at V and 3 bases at J, with 8 bases between the two ends. The CDR3 region is CASRQWANEKLFF. CDR3 bases: TGCGCCAGCAGACAATGGGCTAATGAAAAACTGTTTTTT.

Of note for this clonotype: A much larger clone is a single base away; this may be a read error. In DNA form, the CDR3 reads TGTGCCAGCAGTGAAGGGACAGGGGGCACTGAAGCTCTCTTT. Protein product: CASSEGTGGTEALF. The chain links TRBV2 to TRBJ1-1, with 11 bases lining up with TRBD1. Germline assignment: CDR1 SNHLY and CDR2 FYNNEI. The CDR3 contains 14 residues.

V and J are TRBV11-2 and TRBJ1-4; D is unclear. V was trimmed by 1 base and J by 8 bases, leaving 2 bases between them. Germline values: CDR1 SGHAT, CDR2 FQNNGV. The CDR3 sequence is 11 residues long. Here the CDR3 reads CASSLGEKLFF. The CDR3 DNA reads as TGTGCCAGCAGCTTAGGGGAAAAACTGTTTTTT.

Many counts were recorded for this clonotype. V gene TRBV5-1 combines with J gene TRBJ1-6; no reliable D call. V was shortened by 1 base and J by 10 bases, with 9 bases between the two germline ends. Germline V lookup: CDR1 SGHRS, CDR2 YFSETQ. The CDR3 is 13 amino acids. The CDR3 reads CASSLWDRSPLHF. Here the CDR3 DNA reads TGCGCCAGCAGCTTGTGGGATCGGTCACCCCTCCACTTT.

The V call is TRBV9, the J call TRBJ2-5; perhaps D is TRBD1 or TRBD2 (6 bases each). V shed 0 bases and J shed 2 bases, with 8 bases lying between them. Germline lookup yields CDR1 SGDLS and CDR2 YYNGEE. The CDR3 is 14 residues long. CDR3 nucleotides: TGTGCCAGCAGCGTAGGGGGGGCTCAAGAGACCCAGTACTTC. Amino acids: CASSVGGAQETQYF.

Many counts were recorded for this clonotype. The chain uses TRBV18 and TRBJ2-1; weak D call: TRBD2 (5 bases). The germline CDR1 and CDR2 sequences are KGHSH and LQKENI. Deletions cut 3 bases from V and 9 bases from J, with 21 bases between. CDR3 length: 16 amino acids. For the CDR3, the DNA is TGTGCCAGCTCACCTTCTCGGGTACATTCCGCGGGTGAGCAGTTCTTC. Encoded protein: CASSPSRVHSAGEQFF.

Details on this clonotype: One end of the junction varies from germline; a read error may be responsible. The V and J genes are TRBV6-1 and TRBJ2-5; 9 bases align to TRBD2. Germline V CDR1 and CDR2: MNHNS, SASEGT. The CDR3 is 15 residues long. The CDR3 is CASSLGLAGTETQYF. The CDR3 DNA reads as TGCGCCAGCAGTCTTGGGCTAGCGGGGACCGAGACCCAGTACTTC.

Comments on this clonotype: Possible read error: a much larger clone is one base away. The chain carries TRBV12-3 or TRBV12-4 and TRBJ2-5; D is perhaps TRBD1 or TRBD2 (5 bases each). The CDR3 runs 14 residues. The CDR3 spells CASSLGPTQETQNF. The CDR3 region has the DNA TGTGCCAGCAGTTTGGGACCTACCCAAGAGACCCAGAACTTC.

At least ten counts were recorded for this clonotype. The CDR3 region is CSASQGHHEQFF. The CDR3 nucleotides read TGCAGTGCTAGCCAGGGCCATCATGAGCAGTTCTTC. This chain joins TRBV20-1 and TRBJ2-1; possibly TRBD1 for D (5 bases). The V gene lost 3 bases and the J gene lost 8 bases, with 11 bases spanning the gap. This CDR3 spans 12 amino acids. CDR1 is DFQATT and CDR2 is SNEGSKA in the germline V gene (reference sequence).

The chain employs TRBV5-1 and TRBJ2-5; tentatively, D is TRBD1 or TRBD2 (6 bases each). The germline V gene has CDR1 SGHRS and CDR2 YFSETQ. The CDR3 runs 15 residues. V lost 3 bases and J lost 4, with 16 bases in between. The CDR3 DNA follows: TGCGCCAGCAGCTCCGGTTGGGGGGCTCGAGAGACCCAGTACTTC. Translated, it gives CASSSGWGARETQYF.

This clonotype was observed at least ten times. V and J are TRBV4-1 and TRBJ2-3, with 11 bases lining up with TRBD2. CDR1 and CDR2 from the germline V gene are MGHRA and YSYEKL. After removal of 6 bases from V and 8 bases from J, the junction contained 7 bases not matched to a gene. The CDR3 contains 14 residues. The CDR3 DNA reads TGCGCCAGCAGGCTTACTAGCGGGGGATCTACGCAGTATTTT. Translated, it gives CASRLTSGGSTQYF.

This clonotype was seen ten or more times. The chain couples TRBV27 to TRBJ1-2; D is perhaps TRBD1 (6 bases). Between the trimmed V and J ends, which lost 7 bases and 8 bases, there was a span of 17 bases. CDR1 is MNHEY, CDR2 SMNVEV, per germline (reference sequence). The CDR3 has 13 residues. CDR3 nucleotide sequence: TGTGCCAGCAAGCAGGGGTTAGGGCGCGGCTACACCTTC. This sequence encodes CASKQGLGRGYTF.

The count of this clonotype is one. CDR3 amino acids: CASSLIGNTGELFF. The CDR3 DNA is TGCGCCAGCAGCTTGATTGGGAACACCGGGGAGCTGTTTTTT. The chain has TRBV5-1 and TRBJ2-2; D gene uncertain. The V and J ends lost 1 base and 1 base respectively, with 5 bases between them. Germline V gene sequence: CDR1 SGHRS, CDR2 YFSETQ. The CDR3 has 14 residues. The full variable domain, in which reference TRBV5-1 and TRBJ2-2 provide the parts outside the CDR3, is KAGVTQTPRYLIKTRGQQVTLSCSPISGHRSVSWYQQTPGQGLQFLFEYFSETQRNKGNFPGRFSGRQFSNSRSEMNVSTLELGDSALYLCASSLIGNTGELFFGEGSRLTVL.

Ten or more counts support this clonotype. V gene TRBV6-6 combines with J gene TRBJ2-7; D gene unclear. Germline V gene sequence: CDR1 MNHNY, CDR2 SVGAGI (reference sequence). This CDR3 has 14 amino acids. Trimming removed 0 bases from V and 0 bases from J, with 6 bases in between. The chain's CDR3 is CASSYSGDSYEQYF. Here the CDR3 DNA reads TGTGCCAGCAGTTACTCTGGGGACTCCTACGAGCAGTACTTC.

This clonotype came up many times. V and J are TRBV20-1 and TRBJ1-3; 8 nucleotides align to TRBD1. The CDR3 loop spans 14 amino acids. The trim removed 5 bases at V and 2 bases at J, leaving 5 bases unmatched. Germline CDR1 DFQATT, CDR2 SNEGSKA (reference sequence). The CDR3 spells CSAGGTGTGNTIYF. The CDR3 nucleotides are TGCAGTGCTGGGGGGACAGGAACTGGAAACACCATATATTTT.

This clonotype was counted many times. The chain links TRBV5-1 to TRBJ2-7; 7 positions agree with TRBD1. Germline lookup yields CDR1 SGHRS and CDR2 YFSETQ. This CDR3 comprises 14 residues. V lost 3 bases and J lost 4; bases outside the gene matches: 7. CDR3 nucleotide sequence: TGCGCCAGCAGCTCCTACAAGACAGGGTACGAGCAGTACTTC. It encodes CASSSYKTGYEQYF.

In this sample, this clonotype turned up many times. The chain couples TRBV6-1 to TRBJ2-5; TRBD2 agrees at 10 bases. The V and J ends lost 8 bases and 3 bases, in that order; junction bases with no gene match: 12. The CDR3 is 16 amino acids. Germline CDR1 is MNHNS and CDR2 is SASEGT. The CDR3 region has the DNA TGTGCCAGCCAGATTGGGCTAGCGGGAGAGGAAGAGACCCAGTACTTC. Its translation is CASQIGLAGEEETQYF.

This clonotype has a count of ten or more. The CDR3 loop is CASSAVIDTQYF. The CDR3 DNA is TGTGCCAGCAGTGCCGTGATAGATACGCAGTATTTT. The chain uses TRBV6-1 and TRBJ2-3; D ambiguous. V lost 4 bases to trimming and J lost 5 bases, with 7 bases between them. The CDR3 sequence is 12 residues long. CDR1 MNHNS and CDR2 SASEGT come from the germline V gene.

This clonotype came up many times. The chain is built from TRBV20-1 and TRBJ2-7; 9 nucleotides line up with TRBD2. The V gene's germline CDR1 is DFQATT and CDR2 SNEGSKA (reference sequence). V lost 2 bases to trimming and J lost 2 bases; unmatched junction nucleotides: 13. The length of the CDR3 is 17 residues. CDR3 DNA: TGCAGTGCTAGATTCTCCCTGAAGGCTAGCGGGGCCTACGAGCAGTACTTC. It yields the protein CSARFSLKASGAYEQYF.

This clonotype was observed a few times. The CDR3 here is CASGLVLSGSPYNEQFF. CDR3 nucleotide sequence: TGTGCTAGTGGTTTGGTATTAAGCGGGAGTCCCTACAATGAGCAGTTCTTC. V usage is TRBV12-5 and J usage is TRBJ2-1; the match to TRBD2 covers 8 bases. Losses at the gene ends were 0 bases for V and 2 bases for J; bases not matched to a gene: 6. This CDR3 contains 17 residues. Germline CDR1 LGHNT, CDR2 FRNRAP.

The V call is TRBV2, the J call TRBJ2-5, with D hard to call. CDR1 is SNHLY and CDR2 is FYNNEI in the germline V gene. The CDR3 consists of 12 residues. The V end was cut by 8 bases, the J end by 2 bases, with 9 bases between. CDR3 protein: CASRWVQETQYF. In DNA, the CDR3 is TGTGCCAGCCGGTGGGTTCAAGAGACCCAGTACTTC.

This clonotype was detected many times. The J gene is TRBJ1-1, the V gene TRBV7-6, with TRBD1 as a possible D gene (5 bases). Germline values: CDR1 SGHVS, CDR2 FNYEAQ. Trimming removed 5 bases at V and 3 bases at J, with 13 bases between. The CDR3 runs to 14 residues. The CDR3 protein is CASSKSWGDTEAFF. The CDR3 nucleotides read TGTGCCAGCAGCAAGAGTTGGGGGGACACTGAAGCTTTCTTT.

Comments on this clonotype: At one end, the junction sequence differs from germline, possibly due to a read error. The CDR3 region has the DNA TGTGCCAGCAGAAAGGACTCTGGAAACACCATGTATTTT. This encodes CASRKDSGNTMYF. The chain carries TRBV2 and TRBJ1-3; D not resolved. The CDR3 has 13 residues. Germline V gene sequence: CDR1 SNHLY, CDR2 FYNNEI.